Listed below are T cell receptor beta chains from one sample, sequenced in a study of blood T cell repertoires in COVID-19. Only in-frame clones appear in the TCRdb table, and some are missing; sequencing was by immunoSEQ multiplex PCR. The data show about 380,000 clones, around 89% seen once. Material for sequencing was PBMCs or T cells enriched from blood (not recorded which). All receptors come from a woman under 30 who had recovered from COVID-19. Both conserved end residues are part of each CDR3. A D gene is named only where the DNA matches it firmly. Part of the rows lack a size; the others show once, few, many or a class for expanded clones.

clone_size: -
d_call: -
v_call: TRBV5-1
j_call: TRBJ2-5
cdr3_aa: CASSMDGQIIETQYF
cdr3_nt: TGCGCCAGCAGCATGGACGGACAGATAATAGAGACCCAGTACTTC

clone_size: -
d_call: -
v_call: TRBV7-9
j_call: TRBJ2-5
cdr3_aa: CASSLESGLGETQYF
cdr3_nt: TGTGCCAGCAGCTTAGAATCAGGGCTCGGGGAGACCCAGTACTTC

clone_size: few
d_call: TRBD2
v_call: TRBV3-1/TRBV3-2
j_call: TRBJ2-5
cdr3_aa: CASSQLAGVETQYF
cdr3_nt: TGTGCCAGCAGCCAACTAGCGGGGGTGGAGACCCAGTACTTC

clone_size: -
d_call: TRBD1
v_call: TRBV10-1
j_call: TRBJ2-5
cdr3_aa: CASSSKQGQGETQYF
cdr3_nt: TGCGCCAGCAGTTCGAAACAGGGGCAGGGGGAGACCCAGTACTTC

clone_size: -
d_call: -
v_call: TRBV24-1
j_call: TRBJ1-5
cdr3_aa: CATSDYAHTGINQPQHF
cdr3_nt: TGTGCCACCAGTGATTACGCCCATACAGGAATCAATCAGCCCCAGCATTTT

clone_size: -
d_call: -
v_call: TRBV4-3
j_call: TRBJ1-2
cdr3_aa: CASSQVTTSYGYTF
cdr3_nt: TGCGCCAGCAGCCAAGTCACAACCTCCTATGGCTACACCTTC

clone_size: -
d_call: -
v_call: TRBV5-1
j_call: TRBJ2-5
cdr3_aa: CASSLAHDSQETQYF
cdr3_nt: TGCGCCAGCAGCTTAGCCCATGACAGTCAAGAGACCCAGTACTTC

clone_size: -
d_call: TRBD2
v_call: TRBV5-6
j_call: TRBJ2-3
cdr3_aa: CASAGGVVDTDTQYF
cdr3_nt: TGTGCCAGCGCCGGGGGGGTGGTAGACACAGATACGCAGTATTTT

clone_size: once
d_call: TRBD2
v_call: TRBV27
j_call: TRBJ2-7
cdr3_aa: CASSFFVGGSYEQYF
cdr3_nt: TGTGCCAGCAGTTTCTTCGTGGGGGGGAGCTACGAGCAGTACTTC

clone_size: -
d_call: -
v_call: TRBV18
j_call: TRBJ2-5
cdr3_aa: CASSPRGGETQYF
cdr3_nt: TGTGCCAGCTCACCGCGCGGAGGGGAGACCCAGTACTTC

clone_size: -
d_call: -
v_call: TRBV3-1/TRBV3-2
j_call: TRBJ1-3
cdr3_aa: CASSQGRGVLSGNTIYF
cdr3_nt: TGTGCCAGCAGCCAAGGACGGGGGGTCCTCTCTGGAAACACCATATATTTT

clone_size: -
d_call: -
v_call: TRBV5-1
j_call: TRBJ1-1
cdr3_aa: CASSLGGISGNTEAFF
cdr3_nt: TGCGCCAGCAGCTTGGGCGGGATTTCAGGGAACACTGAAGCTTTCTTT

clone_size: -
d_call: -
v_call: TRBV10-3
j_call: TRBJ1-3
cdr3_aa: CAISEPLRGRGNTIYF
cdr3_nt: TGTGCCATCAGTGAGCCACTCAGGGGACGAGGAAACACCATATATTTT

clone_size: once
d_call: -
v_call: TRBV28
j_call: TRBJ2-7
cdr3_aa: CASSFDKAPYEQYF
cdr3_nt: TGTGCCAGCAGCTTCGACAAGGCTCCCTACGAGCAGTACTTC

clone_size: -
d_call: -
v_call: TRBV2
j_call: TRBJ1-2
cdr3_aa: CASSEGGASYGYTF
cdr3_nt: TGTGCCAGCAGTGAAGGGGGCGCATCCTATGGCTACACCTTC

clone_size: -
d_call: TRBD1
v_call: TRBV13
j_call: TRBJ2-7
cdr3_aa: CASSSHRDRGREQYF
cdr3_nt: TGTGCCAGCAGCTCGCACCGGGACAGGGGGCGCGAGCAGTACTTC

clone_size: -
d_call: TRBD1
v_call: TRBV10-3
j_call: TRBJ1-1
cdr3_aa: CAISETGAANTEAFF
cdr3_nt: TGTGCCATCAGTGAGACAGGGGCAGCGAACACTGAAGCTTTCTTT

clone_size: few
d_call: -
v_call: TRBV6-1
j_call: TRBJ1-2
cdr3_aa: CASSESVTANYGYTF
cdr3_nt: TGTGCCAGCAGTGAATCGGTCACAGCTAACTATGGCTACACCTTC

clone_size: -
d_call: TRBD1
v_call: TRBV5-5
j_call: TRBJ2-3
cdr3_aa: CASSRGQGHSTDTQYF
cdr3_nt: TGTGCCAGCAGCCGCGGACAGGGGCACTCCACAGATACGCAGTATTTT

clone_size: -
d_call: -
v_call: TRBV29-1
j_call: TRBJ2-2
cdr3_aa: CSVIHFRNGELFF
cdr3_nt: TGCAGCGTCATTCACTTCAGGAACGGGGAGCTGTTTTTT

clone_size: once
d_call: -
v_call: TRBV6-6
j_call: TRBJ2-2
cdr3_aa: CASSPWGLTNTGELFF
cdr3_nt: TGTGCCAGCAGTCCCTGGGGCTTAACGAACACCGGGGAGCTGTTTTTT

clone_size: -
d_call: TRBD2
v_call: TRBV6-5
j_call: TRBJ2-6
cdr3_aa: CASSRGGAGANVLTF
cdr3_nt: TGTGCCAGCAGTCGCGGGGGTGCTGGGGCCAACGTCCTGACTTTC

clone_size: once
d_call: -
v_call: TRBV9
j_call: TRBJ2-3
cdr3_aa: CASSGLGTDTQYF
cdr3_nt: TGTGCCAGCAGCGGACTTGGCACAGATACGCAGTATTTT

clone_size: -
d_call: TRBD2
v_call: TRBV7-2
j_call: TRBJ2-2
cdr3_aa: CASSWTSGGIANTGELFF
cdr3_nt: TGTGCCAGCAGCTGGACTAGCGGGGGGATCGCGAACACCGGGGAGCTGTTTTTT

clone_size: -
d_call: -
v_call: TRBV28
j_call: TRBJ1-5
cdr3_aa: CASSLRVAASQPQHF
cdr3_nt: TGTGCCAGCAGTTTACGCGTAGCGGCAAGTCAGCCCCAGCATTTT

clone_size: -
d_call: TRBD1
v_call: TRBV18
j_call: TRBJ1-5
cdr3_aa: CASSPGQAPNQPQHF
cdr3_nt: TGTGCCAGCTCACCGGGACAGGCCCCCAATCAGCCCCAGCATTTT

clone_size: -
d_call: -
v_call: TRBV5-6
j_call: TRBJ1-4
cdr3_aa: CASSLLWSNEKLFF
cdr3_nt: TGTGCCAGCAGCTTACTGTGGAGCAATGAAAAACTGTTTTTT

clone_size: -
d_call: TRBD1
v_call: TRBV7-3
j_call: TRBJ1-2
cdr3_aa: CASSSIYRTGNYGYTF
cdr3_nt: TGTGCCAGCAGCTCCATCTACCGGACAGGGAACTATGGCTACACCTTC

clone_size: -
d_call: TRBD2
v_call: TRBV6-2/TRBV6-3
j_call: TRBJ2-1
cdr3_aa: CASSFTGGPYNEQFF
cdr3_nt: TGTGCCAGCAGTTTTACGGGGGGGCCCTACAATGAGCAGTTCTTC